Listed below are T cell receptor beta chains from one sample, sequenced in a study of vaccination and CD4 T cells after COVID-19. No antigens are known for them. One entry per CDR3 protein, called by TCRdb with MiXCR from the PCR reads. Among about 10,000 distinct CDR3 sequences listed, 55% to 60% were seen once. The sample taken for sequencing was CD4+ T cells from blood, cultured in vitro. These receptors all stem from a human donor who had recovered from COVID-19. CDR3s include the opening cysteine and the closing phenylalanine or tryptophan. Each record gives: J gene, CDR3 length, V gene, D gene, CDR3 protein. The D gene is left open where the match is weak.

TRBJ2-7 14 TRBV19 - CASSHDAVSYEQYF
TRBJ2-7 18 TRBV6-1 TRBD2 CASSEVTSGGLGAWEQYF
TRBJ2-5 15 TRBV5-3 TRBD1 CASSILDRAKETQYF
TRBJ2-7 18 TRBV15 - CATSRDRGPGSASYEQYF
TRBJ2-2 16 TRBV27 TRBD2 CASSKPGLAGAGELFF
TRBJ1-5 17 TRBV11-2 TRBD1 CASSPSLDRRRFQPQHF
TRBJ1-1 14 TRBV7-2 - CASSSAEPHRGAFF
TRBJ1-6 15 TRBV7-2 TRBD1 CASSLLRQGNSPLHF
TRBJ1-2 11 TRBV6-1 - CASSENYGYTF
TRBJ1-1 13 TRBV10-2 TRBD1 CASTKTGLTEAFF
TRBJ1-2 16 TRBV2 - CASSAPTVGFNYGYTF
TRBJ2-2 16 TRBV24-1 - CATSREGAGNTGELFF
TRBJ1-2 15 TRBV7-9 - CASSSGEGEWSGYTF
TRBJ2-3 15 TRBV6-2/TRBV6-3 - CASSYGGTVTDTQYF
TRBJ2-7 13 TRBV20-1 TRBD1 CSAAGQGFYEQYF
TRBJ1-1 17 TRBV20-1 TRBD1 CSARDGSSGGRNRKAFF
TRBJ2-5 17 TRBV7-2 TRBD2 CASSLRGAGGLAGTQYF
TRBJ2-5 18 TRBV28 TRBD1 CASSLWSGGLGKDETQYF
TRBJ2-1 15 TRBV5-4 TRBD2 CASSSLAGGYNEQFF
TRBJ1-5 14 TRBV20-1 TRBD1 CSARLPGQGQPQHF
TRBJ2-1 15 TRBV27 TRBD2 CASRGGTSGNTEQFF
TRBJ2-3 17 TRBV20-1 - CSARDLAEFSSTDTQYF
TRBJ1-1 13 TRBV6-2/TRBV6-3 - CASSGRLNTEAFF
TRBJ2-3 16 TRBV20-1 TRBD2 CSARDSLAGNADTQYF
TRBJ2-5 12 TRBV6-1 - CASSSNGETQYF
TRBJ2-2 13 TRBV20-1 - CSASLTNTGELFF
TRBJ1-5 15 TRBV2 - CASSESNGSRQPQHF
TRBJ1-1 14 TRBV2 TRBD1 CAATGDVMNTEAFF
TRBJ1-2 15 TRBV10-3 TRBD1 CAIKGQGESDYGYTF
TRBJ1-2 13 TRBV20-1 - CSASLDGNYGYTF
TRBJ1-5 15 TRBV6-2/TRBV6-3 - CASRTTGAGNQPQHF
TRBJ2-3 14 TRBV6-2/TRBV6-3 - CASKVGGLPDTQYF
TRBJ1-1 14 TRBV6-1 - CAVKRAPLNTEAFF
TRBJ1-3 15 TRBV6-1 TRBD1 CASNPDRDSGNTIYF
TRBJ1-1 13 TRBV12-3/TRBV12-4 TRBD1 CASRPPGQGVAFF
TRBJ2-7 14 TRBV6-1 - CASSTSGGTYEQYF
TRBJ1-2 14 TRBV2 - CASRNGVRIYGYTF
TRBJ2-6 16 TRBV6-2/TRBV6-3 - CASSYSPLSGANVLTF
TRBJ2-7 15 TRBV10-3 TRBD1 CAISESHQGAREQYF
TRBJ2-3 18 TRBV24-1 TRBD2 CATSDSLAGGPSTDTQYF
TRBJ1-1 15 TRBV27 - CAFFVPGLMNTEAFF
TRBJ2-3 16 TRBV7-2 TRBD2 CASRPGGTSREDTQYF
TRBJ2-3 13 TRBV20-1 - CSVAGSPGDTQYF
TRBJ2-7 15 TRBV20-1 TRBD1 CSASLPGQTINEQYF
TRBJ1-1 16 TRBV11-3 - CASSPSRWGGRTEAFF
TRBJ1-2 13 TRBV27 TRBD1 CASRGQGRNGYTF
TRBJ2-7 15 TRBV19 - CASSIGLSGTYEQYF